A single sample gave rise to the 18 T cell receptor beta chains below, sequenced in a study of T-cell memory formation after mild COVID-19. One entry per CDR3 protein results from TCRdb running MiXCR on the 5' RACE reads. The sample contains roughly 220,000 distinct CDR3 sequences, over 9% of which appear only once. The sequenced sample was PBMCs or a T cell subset sorted from them (not recorded which). All receptors come from a man younger than 35 who had mild COVID-19 (a few samples of this study predate the infection). Cell type and time point are not known.

This clonotype has just a few counts. This chain connects TRBV4-1 to TRBJ1-1; tentatively, D is TRBD1 (5 bases). V lost 5 bases and J 6 bases, leaving 16 bases between the germline ends. Germline V gene sequence: CDR1 MGHRA, CDR2 YSYEKL. This CDR3 comprises 14 residues. The CDR3 nucleotides are TGCGCCAGCAGCTCCCCGGCAGGGCCCCCTGAAGCTTTCTTT. This gives the protein CASSSPAGPPEAFF.

Only a few counts were recorded for this clonotype. The chain uses TRBV11-2 and TRBJ2-7; tentative D call: TRBD2 (6 bases). Trimming left V 3 bases short and J 7 bases short, with 13 bases between. The CDR3 runs to 13 residues. Germline loops: CDR1 SGHAT, CDR2 FQNNGV. CDR3 in amino acids: CASSFGQGGEQYF. In DNA, the CDR3 is TGTGCCAGCAGCTTTGGGCAGGGAGGAGAGCAGTACTTC.

In this sample, this clonotype turned up a few times. The chain uses TRBV29-1 and TRBJ2-1; D call uncertain. Trimming took off 3 bases at V and 4 bases at J, with 19 bases between the two ends. CDR1 and CDR2 (germline): SQVTM, ANQGSEA. The CDR3 is made up of 16 amino acids. CDR3 region: CSVERSVGPKYNEQFF. CDR3 sequence (DNA): TGCAGCGTTGAGCGGTCTGTGGGCCCCAAATACAATGAGCAGTTCTTC.

This clonotype was counted between two and nine times. The chain joins TRBV5-1 to TRBJ2-5; TRBD2 matches at 15 bases. CDR3 length: 15 residues. Trimming took 3 bases from V and 5 from J; bases not matched to a gene: 2. The germline V gene has CDR1 SGHRS and CDR2 YFSETQ. Here the CDR3 reads CASSSGLAGGETQYF. CDR3 bases: TGCGCCAGCAGCTCTGGACTAGCGGGGGGGGAGACCCAGTACTTC.

This clonotype was found many times. The chain recombines TRBV7-6 with TRBJ2-1; D is uncertain. The germline V and J ends were trimmed by 5 bases and 8 bases, with 7 bases remaining between them. Per germline, CDR1 SGHVS and CDR2 FNYEAQ. The CDR3 consists of 11 residues. CDR3 in DNA: TGTGCCAGCAGCCCTGGGTATGAGCAGTTCTTC. Translated, it gives CASSPGYEQFF.

The chain couples TRBV7-9 to TRBJ1-1; 8 nucleotides agree with TRBD1. The CDR3 runs to 15 residues. V was clipped by 5 bases and J by 1 base; unmatched bases: 6. Germline V gene sequence: CDR1 SEHNR, CDR2 FQNEAQ (reference sequence). The chain's CDR3 is CASSPGQGENTEAFF. CDR3 nucleotides: TGTGCCAGCAGCCCAGGACAGGGAGAGAACACTGAAGCTTTCTTT.

The CDR3 sequence is CSARTDRGSYEQYF. In DNA form, the CDR3 reads TGCAGTGCTAGAACCGACAGGGGCTCCTACGAGCAGTACTTC. V is TRBV20-1 and J is TRBJ2-7, with 8 bases aligning to TRBD1. The CDR3 contains 14 residues. The J segment lost 0 bases and the V segment lost 2 bases, leaving 3 bases of the junction unmatched. In germline, CDR1 is DFQATT, CDR2 SNEGSKA (reference sequence).

This clonotype was found a few times. V gene TRBV7-2 combines with J gene TRBJ2-7; D gene ambiguous. The CDR3 runs to 13 residues. V dropped 0 bases and J dropped 6 bases, with 9 bases sitting between them. Looked up from germline, CDR1 is SGHTA and CDR2 is FQGNSA. The CDR3 DNA reads TGTGCCAGCAGCTTAGCCCACGGGCCCGAGCAGTACTTC. Translating it yields CASSLAHGPEQYF.

The rearrangement joins TRBV18 to TRBJ1-1, with TRBD1 matching over 12 bases. Germline V gives CDR1 KGHSH, CDR2 LQKENI. J lost 0 bases, V lost 2 bases, and 13 bases had no gene match. The CDR3 contains 20 residues. The chain's CDR3 is CASSPRSRYGTGGMNTEAFF. The DNA of the CDR3 is TGTGCCAGCTCACCAAGGTCCAGGTACGGGACAGGGGGCATGAACACTGAAGCTTTCTTT. Full variable domain (outside the CDR3, taken from reference TRBV18 and TRBJ1-1): NAGVMQNPRHLVRRRGQEARLRCSPMKGHSHVYWYRQLPEEGLKFMVYLQKENIIDESGMPKERFSAEFPKEGPSILRIQQVVRGDSAAYFCASSPRSRYGTGGMNTEAFFGQGTRLTVV.

This clonotype turned up a few times. This chain connects TRBV20-1 to TRBJ1-5; 10 nucleotides agree with TRBD1. The CDR3 sequence is 14 residues long. V shed 5 bases and J 3 bases; nucleotides not matched to a gene: 4. Germline CDR1 is DFQATT and CDR2 is SNEGSKA (reference sequence). The CDR3 sequence: CSASGTGANQPQHF. CDR3 DNA: TGCAGTGCTTCCGGGACAGGGGCCAATCAGCCCCAGCATTTT.

This clonotype showed up just a few times. V usage is TRBV6-2 or TRBV6-3 and J usage is TRBJ1-5, with TRBD1 identical over 11 bases. CDR1 and CDR2 (germline): MNHEY, SVGEGT. The CDR3 runs 15 residues. V shed 5 bases, J shed 7 bases, and the junction held 7 bases outside the gene matches. As DNA, the CDR3 is TGTGCCAGCAGTCATGGACAGGGGGCACAACAGCCCCAGCATTTT. This codes for CASSHGQGAQQPQHF.

The rearrangement joins TRBV12-3 or TRBV12-4 to TRBJ1-1, with D unclear. CDR3 size: 14 residues. Trimming took off 7 bases at V and 5 bases at J, with 17 bases between the two ends. In nucleotides, the CDR3 is TGTGCCAGCAACCCCATGGCGGGGAGGACTGAAGCTTTCTTT. It yields the protein CASNPMAGRTEAFF.

A note on this clonotype: An end of the junction does not agree with germline; a read error may underlie this. The gene calls are TRBV7-8 and TRBJ2-3; 8 nucleotides align to TRBD1. This CDR3 is 15 amino acids long. CDR1 is SGHVS, CDR2 FQNEAQ, per germline. CDR3: CASSLGQGSTDTKYF. The CDR3 nucleotides read TGTGCCAGCAGCCTTGGACAGGGTAGCACAGATACGAAGTATTTT.

The chain has TRBV3-1 and TRBJ2-5; no reliable D call. V lost 4 bases, J lost 5 bases, and 14 bases lay in between. The CDR3 has 14 amino acids. Germline V gives CDR1 LGHDT, CDR2 YNNKEL (reference sequence). In nucleotides, the CDR3 is TGTGCCAGCAGCCTCCCCTCTTTGGGCGAGACCCAGTACTTC. The encoded protein is CASSLPSLGETQYF.

This clonotype was observed many times. Here the CDR3 reads CASSSTTGQETQYF. DNA for the CDR3: TGTGCCAGCAGCTCCACGACAGGCCAAGAGACCCAGTACTTC. The chain joins TRBV7-2 to TRBJ2-5; perhaps TRBD1 as D (6 bases). Germline V gene sequence: CDR1 SGHTA, CDR2 FQGNSA. Trimming pared 4 bases from V and 1 base from J, leaving 10 bases between. This CDR3 has 14 amino acids.

The rearrangement uses TRBV18 and TRBJ2-2, with D perhaps matching TRBD2 (6 bases). Looked up from germline, CDR1 is KGHSH and CDR2 is LQKENI. The CDR3 loop spans 16 amino acids. V shed 4 bases and J shed 1 base, with 13 bases lying between them. Here the CDR3 DNA reads TGTGCCAGCTCACGGAGTGCGGGGATGAACACCGGGGAGCTGTTTTTT. Translation gives CASSRSAGMNTGELFF. The full variable domain, its missing parts supplied by reference TRBV18 and TRBJ2-2, is NAGVMQNPRHLVRRRGQEARLRCSPMKGHSHVYWYRQLPEEGLKFMVYLQKENIIDESGMPKERFSAEFPKEGPSILRIQQVVRGDSAAYFCASSRSAGMNTGELFFGEGSRLTVL.

This clonotype showed up many times. The CDR3 here is CASPSPGSSLGETQYF. CDR3 DNA: TGTGCCAGCCCCTCGCCGGGCTCTTCGTTGGGAGAGACCCAGTACTTC. The V call is TRBV7-9, the J call TRBJ2-5; D remains ambiguous. The V and J ends lost 8 bases and 4 bases respectively, with 23 bases between them. The CDR3 is made up of 16 amino acids. The germline V gene has CDR1 SEHNR and CDR2 FQNEAQ (reference sequence).

This clonotype was detected ten times or more. This chain joins TRBV7-2 and TRBJ2-1; TRBD1 matches 11 bases. V lost 3 bases and J lost 3; bases outside the gene matches: 4. Germline V lookup: CDR1 SGHTA, CDR2 FQGNSA. The CDR3 totals 16 residues. CDR3 amino acids: CASSFTGTGGYNEQFF. CDR3 sequence (DNA): TGTGCCAGCAGCTTTACCGGGACAGGGGGCTACAATGAGCAGTTCTTC.